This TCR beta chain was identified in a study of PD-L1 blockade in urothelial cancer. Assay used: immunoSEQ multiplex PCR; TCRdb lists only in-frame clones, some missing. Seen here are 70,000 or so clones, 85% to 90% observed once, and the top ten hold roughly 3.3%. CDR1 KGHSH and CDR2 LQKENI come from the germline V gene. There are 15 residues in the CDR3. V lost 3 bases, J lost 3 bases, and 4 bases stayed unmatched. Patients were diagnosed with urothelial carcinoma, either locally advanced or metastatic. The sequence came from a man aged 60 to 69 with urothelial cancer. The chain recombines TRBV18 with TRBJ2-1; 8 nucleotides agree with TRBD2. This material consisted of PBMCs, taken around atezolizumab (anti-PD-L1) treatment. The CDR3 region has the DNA TGTGCCAGCTCACCGCCGACTAGCGTCTACAATGAGCAGTTCTTC. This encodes CASSPPTSVYNEQFF.